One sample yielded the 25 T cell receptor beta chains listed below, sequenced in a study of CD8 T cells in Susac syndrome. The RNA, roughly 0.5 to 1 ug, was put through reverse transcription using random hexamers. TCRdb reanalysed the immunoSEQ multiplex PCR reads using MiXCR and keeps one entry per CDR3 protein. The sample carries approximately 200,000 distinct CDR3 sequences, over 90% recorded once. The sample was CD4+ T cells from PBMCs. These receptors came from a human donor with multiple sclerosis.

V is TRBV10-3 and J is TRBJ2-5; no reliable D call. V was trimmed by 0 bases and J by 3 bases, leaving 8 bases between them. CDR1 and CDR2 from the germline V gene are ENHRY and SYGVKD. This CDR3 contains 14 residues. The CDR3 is CAISESSGEETQYF. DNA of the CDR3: TGTGCCATCAGTGAGTCGTCTGGGGAAGAGACCCAGTACTTC.

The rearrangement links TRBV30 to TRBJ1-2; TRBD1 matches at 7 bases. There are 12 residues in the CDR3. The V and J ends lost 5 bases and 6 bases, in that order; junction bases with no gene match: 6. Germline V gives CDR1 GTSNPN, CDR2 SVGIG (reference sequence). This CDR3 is CAWLKTGDGYTF. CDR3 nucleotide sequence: TGTGCCTGGCTAAAAACAGGGGATGGCTACACCTTC.

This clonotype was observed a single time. The DNA of the CDR3 is TGTGCCAGCAGCGCCGGGCCAAACCACGGCTACACCTTC. It translates to CASSAGPNHGYTF. The gene calls are TRBV7-8 and TRBJ1-2; D is unclear. V lost 5 bases and J 8 bases, leaving 15 bases between the germline ends. The germline V gene has CDR1 SGHVS and CDR2 FQNEAQ. This CDR3 region has 13 residues.

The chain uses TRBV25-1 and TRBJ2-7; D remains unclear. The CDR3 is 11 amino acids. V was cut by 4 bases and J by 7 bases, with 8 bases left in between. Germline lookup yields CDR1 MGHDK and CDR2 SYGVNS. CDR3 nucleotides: TGTGCCAGCAGTGTCCATCGGGAGCAGTACTTC. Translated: CASSVHREQYF.

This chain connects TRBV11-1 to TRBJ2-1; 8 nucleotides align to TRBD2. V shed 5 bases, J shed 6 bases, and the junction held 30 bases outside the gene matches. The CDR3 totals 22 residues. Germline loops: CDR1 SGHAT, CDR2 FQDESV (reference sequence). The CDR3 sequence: CASSLLIHALWEPAGDPNEQFF. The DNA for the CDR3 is TGTGCCAGCAGCCTCCTGATCCATGCCCTTTGGGAGCCAGCGGGGGACCCCAATGAGCAGTTCTTC.

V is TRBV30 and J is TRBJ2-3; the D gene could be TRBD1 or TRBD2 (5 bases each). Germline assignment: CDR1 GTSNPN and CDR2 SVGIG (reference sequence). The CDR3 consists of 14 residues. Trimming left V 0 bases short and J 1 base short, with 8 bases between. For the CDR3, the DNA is TGTGCCTGGAGTGTACGGGACGGCACAGATACGCAGTATTTT. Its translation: CAWSVRDGTDTQYF.

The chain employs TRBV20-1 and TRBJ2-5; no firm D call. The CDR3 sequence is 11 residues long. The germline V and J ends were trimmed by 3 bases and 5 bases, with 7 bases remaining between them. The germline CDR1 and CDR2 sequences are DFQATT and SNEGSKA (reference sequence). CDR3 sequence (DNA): TGCAGTGCTAGTGTGGGGGAGACCCAGTACTTC. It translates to CSASVGETQYF.

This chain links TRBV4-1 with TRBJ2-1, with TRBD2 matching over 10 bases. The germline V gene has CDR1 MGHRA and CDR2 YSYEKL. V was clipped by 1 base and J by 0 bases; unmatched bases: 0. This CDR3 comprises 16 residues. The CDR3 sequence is CASSQASGGSYNEQFF. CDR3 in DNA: TGCGCCAGCAGCCAAGCTAGCGGGGGCTCCTACAATGAGCAGTTCTTC.

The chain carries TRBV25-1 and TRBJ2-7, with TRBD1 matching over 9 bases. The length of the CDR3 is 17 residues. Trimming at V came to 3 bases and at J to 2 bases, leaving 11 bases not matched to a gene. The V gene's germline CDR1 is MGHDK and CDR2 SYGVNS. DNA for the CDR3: TGTGCCAGCAGTGACCTTCTCGGGGGGACAGGGCCCTACGAGCAGTACTTC. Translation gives CASSDLLGGTGPYEQYF.

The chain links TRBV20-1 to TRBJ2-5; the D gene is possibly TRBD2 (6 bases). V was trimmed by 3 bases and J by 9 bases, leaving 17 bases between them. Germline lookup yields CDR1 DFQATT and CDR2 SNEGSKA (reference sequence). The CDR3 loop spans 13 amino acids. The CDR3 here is CSARPGLATAQYF. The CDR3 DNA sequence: TGCAGTGCTAGGCCGGGACTCGCAACGGCCCAGTACTTC.

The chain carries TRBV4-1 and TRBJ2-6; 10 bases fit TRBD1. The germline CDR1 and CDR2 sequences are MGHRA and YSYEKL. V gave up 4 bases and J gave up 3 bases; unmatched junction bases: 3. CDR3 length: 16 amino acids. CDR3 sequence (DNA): TGCGCCAGCAGCCGGGACAGGGGCGGTGGGGCCAACGTCCTGACTTTC. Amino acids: CASSRDRGGGANVLTF.

CDR3 sequence: CASSFGIAFLNDEQFF. The CDR3 coding sequence is TGTGCCAGCAGTTTCGGAATTGCTTTTCTTAACGATGAGCAGTTCTTC. This chain uses TRBV27 with TRBJ2-1; D gene uncertain. Germline V CDR1 and CDR2: MNHEY, SMNVEV (reference sequence). V gave up 3 bases and J gave up 8 bases, with 20 bases separating them. The CDR3 sequence is 16 residues long.

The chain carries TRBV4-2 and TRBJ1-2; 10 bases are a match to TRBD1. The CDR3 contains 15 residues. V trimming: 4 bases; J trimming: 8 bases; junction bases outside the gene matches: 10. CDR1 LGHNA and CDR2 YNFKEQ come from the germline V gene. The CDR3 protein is CASSPSWDRGGGYTF. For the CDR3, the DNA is TGTGCCAGCAGCCCGAGTTGGGACAGGGGCGGAGGCTACACCTTC.

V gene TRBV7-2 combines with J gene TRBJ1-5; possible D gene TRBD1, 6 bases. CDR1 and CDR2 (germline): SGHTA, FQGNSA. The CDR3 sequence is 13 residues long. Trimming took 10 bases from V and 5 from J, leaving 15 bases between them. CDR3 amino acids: CAISRGSYQPQHF. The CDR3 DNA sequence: TGTGCCATCTCTAGGGGGAGTTATCAGCCCCAGCATTTT.

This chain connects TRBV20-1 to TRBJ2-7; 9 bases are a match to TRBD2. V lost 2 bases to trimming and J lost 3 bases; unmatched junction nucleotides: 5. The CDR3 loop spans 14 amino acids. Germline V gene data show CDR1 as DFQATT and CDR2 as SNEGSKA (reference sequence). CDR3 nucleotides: TGCAGTGCTAGATTAGCGGGGGACCTCTACGAGCAGTACTTC. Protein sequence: CSARLAGDLYEQYF.

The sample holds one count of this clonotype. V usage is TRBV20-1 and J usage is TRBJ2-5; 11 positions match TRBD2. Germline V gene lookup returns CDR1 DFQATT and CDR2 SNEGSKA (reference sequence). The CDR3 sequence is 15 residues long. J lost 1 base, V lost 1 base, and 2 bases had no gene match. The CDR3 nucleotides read TGCAGTGCTAGAGGGACTAGCGGGTTCCAAGAGACCCAGTACTTC. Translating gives CSARGTSGFQETQYF.

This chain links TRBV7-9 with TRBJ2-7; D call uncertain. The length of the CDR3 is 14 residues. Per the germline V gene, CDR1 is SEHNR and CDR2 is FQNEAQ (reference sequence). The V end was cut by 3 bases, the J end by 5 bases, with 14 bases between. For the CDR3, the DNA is TGTGCCAGCAGCTTCATCCGTTTTGGAGACGAGCAGTACTTC. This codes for CASSFIRFGDEQYF. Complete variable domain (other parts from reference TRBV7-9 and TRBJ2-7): DTGVSQNPRHKITKRGQNVTFRCDPISEHNRLYWYRQTLGQGPEFLTYFQNEAQLEKSRLLSDRFSAERPKGSFSTLEIQRTEQGDSAMYLCASSFIRFGDEQYFGPGTRLTVT.

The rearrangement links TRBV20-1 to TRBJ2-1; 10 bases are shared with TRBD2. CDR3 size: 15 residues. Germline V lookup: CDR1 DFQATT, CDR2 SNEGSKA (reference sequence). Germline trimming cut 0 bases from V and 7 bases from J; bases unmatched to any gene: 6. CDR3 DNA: TGCAGTGCTAGAGATAGCGGGGGGCCAGGGAATGAGCAGTTCTTC. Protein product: CSARDSGGPGNEQFF.

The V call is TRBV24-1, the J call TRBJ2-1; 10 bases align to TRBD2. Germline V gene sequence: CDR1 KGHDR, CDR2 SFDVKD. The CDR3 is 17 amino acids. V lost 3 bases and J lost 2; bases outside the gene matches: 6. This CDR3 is CATSDNGLAEAYNEQFF. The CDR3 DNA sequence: TGTGCCACCAGTGATAATGGACTAGCGGAAGCCTACAATGAGCAGTTCTTC.

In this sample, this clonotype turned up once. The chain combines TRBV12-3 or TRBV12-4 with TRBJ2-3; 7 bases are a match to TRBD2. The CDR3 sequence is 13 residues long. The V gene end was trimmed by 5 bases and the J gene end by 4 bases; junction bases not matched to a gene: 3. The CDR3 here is CASSPGRADTQYF. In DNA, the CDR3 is TGTGCCAGCAGTCCGGGGAGGGCAGATACGCAGTATTTT.

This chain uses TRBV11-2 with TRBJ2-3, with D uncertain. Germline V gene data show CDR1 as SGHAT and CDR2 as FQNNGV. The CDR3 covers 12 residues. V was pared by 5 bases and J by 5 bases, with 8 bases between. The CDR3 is CASSTSEDTQYF. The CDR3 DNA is TGTGCCAGCAGCACGTCCGAAGATACGCAGTATTTT.

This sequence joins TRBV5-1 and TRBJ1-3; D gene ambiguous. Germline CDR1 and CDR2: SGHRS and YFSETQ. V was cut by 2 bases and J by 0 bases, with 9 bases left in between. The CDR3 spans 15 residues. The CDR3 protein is CASSLGRSSGNTIYF. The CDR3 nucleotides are TGCGCCAGCAGCTTAGGACGGAGCTCTGGAAACACCATATATTTT.

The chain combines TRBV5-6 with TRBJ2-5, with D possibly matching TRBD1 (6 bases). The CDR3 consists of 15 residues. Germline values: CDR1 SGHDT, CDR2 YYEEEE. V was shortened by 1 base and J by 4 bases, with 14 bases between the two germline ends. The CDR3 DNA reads TGTGCCAGCAGCTTGAGTAGGGGGATGGGAGAGACCCAGTACTTC. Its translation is CASSLSRGMGETQYF.

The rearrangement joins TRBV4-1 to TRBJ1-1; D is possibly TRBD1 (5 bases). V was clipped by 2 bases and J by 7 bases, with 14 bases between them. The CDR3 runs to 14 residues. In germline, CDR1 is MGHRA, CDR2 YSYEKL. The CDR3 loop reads CASSQPTRRGEAFF. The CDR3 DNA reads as TGCGCCAGCAGCCAACCGACAAGAAGGGGTGAAGCTTTCTTT.

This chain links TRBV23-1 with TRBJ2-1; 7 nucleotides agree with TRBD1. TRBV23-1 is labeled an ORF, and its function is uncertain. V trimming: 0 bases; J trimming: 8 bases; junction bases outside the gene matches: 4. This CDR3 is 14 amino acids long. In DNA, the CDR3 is TGCGCCAGCAGTCAATCAAGGGACAGCCATGAGCAGTTCTTC. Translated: CASSQSRDSHEQFF.